This T cell receptor beta chain is drawn from a study of OX40 agonist ivuxolimab in advanced cancers. Findings and caveats of the study: By week 6 at 0.1 to 3.0 mg/kg, blood CD4+ and CD8+ T cells had expanded clonally. Among the lowest peripheral clonal expansion occurred in 0.1-3.0 mg/kg partial responders.

The CDR3 contains 15 residues. V shed 1 base and J shed 3 bases, with 7 bases lying between them. Germline loops: CDR1 SGHAT, CDR2 FQNNGV. This clone was recorded only once. Its antigen is as yet unknown. The data were produced by immunoSEQ multiplex PCR, yet TCRdb's version contains in-frame clones alone and is incomplete. The sample contains fewer than 55,000 clones, roughly 83% of which appear only once. This clonotype originated in an adult with an advanced solid tumor such as melanoma, head and neck, liver or kidney cancer. V is TRBV11-2 and J is TRBJ1-6; D gene ambiguous. The sample was CD4+ or CD8+ T cells sorted from blood, taken in a trial of the OX40 agonist ivuxolimab. The CDR3 reads CASSLGTIYNSPLHF. The CDR3 nucleotides are TGTGCCAGCAGCTTAGGGACGATCTATAATTCACCCCTCCACTTT.